Listed below are T cell receptor beta chains from one sample, sequenced in a study of cytomegalovirus exposure and HLA in healthy donors. The protocol was immunoSEQ multiplex PCR, while the TCRdb copy is restricted to in-frame clones and leaves out a portion. The sample records a few hundred thousand clones, approximately 80% being singletons. The sample comprised PBMCs. The receptors come from an older woman in good health and CMV-seropositive. The conserved cysteine and the conserved F or W are not part of the CDR3 here.

TRBV13	TRBJ1-1	ASSLGAGNTEAF
TRBV18	TRBJ2-7	ASSPRDYEQY
TRBV18	TRBJ1-4	ASSLNRATNEKLF
TRBV10-2	TRBJ1-3	ASSDPGSGAGNTIY
TRBV6-5	.	ASSGRGAYEQY
TRBV28	TRBJ1-2	ASGWEDGYT
TRBV7-9	TRBJ2-3	SSSSRGSTDTQY
TRBV20-1	TRBJ1-1	SARENTEAF
TRBV14	TRBJ2-1	ASSQRREQF
TRBV4-1	TRBJ2-3	ASSQVGTSSDTQY
TRBV9	TRBJ2-5	ASSVTPQGGQETQY
TRBV6-4	TRBJ1-5	ASSGGVGQPQH
TRBV9	TRBJ1-1	ASSVVGQGATEAF
TRBV6-6	TRBJ2-7	ASSYSGTSAVEQY
TRBV5-1	TRBJ2-1	ASSIGQGEQF
TRBV5-1	TRBJ2-3	ASSLSGGPGQRSTDTQY
TRBV2	TRBJ2-5	ASRTGTGQETQY
TRBV19	TRBJ2-1	ASSIPHQGGDRDNEQF
TRBV5-4	TRBJ2-5	ASSLWSSGSRETQY
TRBV10-3	TRBJ1-4	AISESGQIEKLF
TRBV15	TRBJ1-1	ATSRAVNTEAF
TRBV6-5	TRBJ1-3	ASSFLGSSGNTIY